The 14 T cell receptor beta chains below come from one sample, sequenced in a study of blood T cells in healthy people across ages. PCR was performed a second time for about 7 to 12 cycles using a sample-barcoded 5' primer and a J-beta primer mix. TCRdb re-called the 5' RACE reads through MiXCR, storing one row per CDR3 protein. The table shows about 290,000 distinct CDR3 sequences, with roughly a quarter occurring only once. The sample comprised blood. The receptors here all came from a woman in her sixties or seventies in good health.

The rearrangement joins TRBV7-3 to TRBJ2-5; D gene unclear. The ends were cut back, 5 bases at V and 2 bases at J, with 30 bases in the middle. From germline, CDR1 is SGHTA and CDR2 FQGTGA. CDR3 length: 20 residues. CDR3 bases: TGTGCCAGCAGCCACACGACCCCGCGAAATTCGCAGAGTTTACAAGAGACCCAGTACTTC. This codes for CASSHTTPRNSQSLQETQYF.

The chain links TRBV11-2 to TRBJ1-4, with unresolved D. V was clipped by 0 bases and J by 11 bases, with 16 bases between them. Germline loops: CDR1 SGHAT, CDR2 FQNNGV. The CDR3 is 15 amino acids. DNA of the CDR3: TGTGCCAGCAGCTTAGATCGGACTTTTTCTGGGAAACTGTTTTTT. Amino acid sequence: CASSLDRTFSGKLFF.

The chain is built from TRBV5-1 and TRBJ1-3; a possible D gene is TRBD1 (6 bases). Germline CDR1 reads SGHRS; CDR2 reads YFSETQ. The CDR3 loop spans 16 amino acids. The V and J ends lost 1 base and 0 bases respectively, with 11 bases between them. CDR3 region: CASSLTGTFSGNTIYF. CDR3 DNA sequence: TGCGCCAGCAGCTTGACAGGGACCTTCTCTGGAAACACCATATATTTT.

This clonotype occurred a few times. The CDR3 protein is CASSSEKGRTEAFF. CDR3 in DNA: TGTGCCAGCAGCTCTGAAAAGGGGAGGACTGAAGCTTTCTTT. The chain uses TRBV7-9 and TRBJ1-1; D is perhaps TRBD1 (5 bases). This CDR3 is built from 14 residues. Germline V gives CDR1 SEHNR, CDR2 FQNEAQ (reference sequence). V was pared by 4 bases and J by 5 bases, with 14 bases between.

The J gene is TRBJ2-7, the V gene TRBV21-1; TRBD1, as called in the table, went unchecked against the DNA. TRBV21-1 is listed as a pseudogene. The CDR3 sequence is 13 residues long. The CDR3 sequence is CASRRQGLYEQYF. The CDR3 nucleotides are TGTGCCAGCAGGCGACAGGGCCTTTACGAGCAGTACTTC.

The chain uses TRBV5-5 and TRBJ2-1; the D gene is possibly TRBD2 (5 bases). Germline CDR1 is SGHKS and CDR2 is YYEKEE (reference sequence). The CDR3 runs to 16 residues. Trimming pared 5 bases from V and 0 bases from J, leaving 15 bases between. The CDR3 nucleotides read TGTGCCAGCAGTTCCATAGCGAACCCCTCCTACAATGAGCAGTTCTTC. Protein sequence: CASSSIANPSYNEQFF.

The rearrangement uses TRBV15 and TRBJ1-5; D is undetermined. The CDR3 runs to 14 residues. The V gene lost 0 bases and the J gene lost 2 bases, with 5 bases spanning the gap. Germline loops: CDR1 LNHNV, CDR2 YYDKDF (reference sequence). CDR3 coding DNA: TGTGCCACCAGCAGAGATAGGGGCAATCAGCCCCAGCATTTT. This gives the protein CATSRDRGNQPQHF. Complete variable domain (other parts from reference TRBV15 and TRBJ1-5): DAMVIQNPRYQVTQFGKPVTLSCSQTLNHNVMYWYQQKSSQAPKLLFHYYDKDFNNEADTPDNFQSRRPNTSFCFLDIRSPGLGDTAMYLCATSRDRGNQPQHFGDGTRLSIL.

The table lists this clonotype with a few counts. CDR3 region: CASSLGHGTGTDTQYF. The CDR3 DNA is TGCGCCAGCAGCTTAGGACATGGGACCGGCACAGATACGCAGTATTTT. V is TRBV5-1 and J is TRBJ2-3; tentatively, D is TRBD1 or TRBD2 (5 bases each). V was clipped by 2 bases and J by 1 base, with 14 bases between them. The CDR3 is 16 amino acids. Germline-derived CDR1 and CDR2 are SGHRS and YFSETQ. The variable domain in full, completed from reference TRBV5-1 and TRBJ2-3, reads KAGVTQTPRYLIKTRGQQVTLSCSPISGHRSVSWYQQTPGQGLQFLFEYFSETQRNKGNFPGRFSGRQFSNSRSEMNVSTLELGDSALYLCASSLGHGTGTDTQYFGPGTRLTVL.

The chain uses TRBV20-1 and TRBJ2-3, with TRBD1 identical over 7 bases. V lost 2 bases, J lost 6 bases, and 14 bases stayed unmatched. The germline gives CDR1 DFQATT, CDR2 SNEGSKA (reference sequence). The CDR3 extends over 16 amino acids. The CDR3 here is CSARHRGVNAMDTQYF. The DNA for the CDR3 is TGCAGTGCTAGACACAGGGGTGTTAACGCGATGGATACGCAGTATTTT.

This clonotype came up a few times. The gene calls are TRBV28 and TRBJ2-5; 7 positions match TRBD1. Germline loops: CDR1 MDHEN, CDR2 SYDVKM. Germline trimming cut 5 bases from V and 1 base from J; bases unmatched to any gene: 16. This CDR3 has 18 residues. DNA for the CDR3: TGTGCCAGCAGTCCTAGACGTCCAGGGGGTCCCCTCCAAGAGACCCAGTACTTC. Translation gives CASSPRRPGGPLQETQYF.

V gene TRBV20-1 combines with J gene TRBJ2-3, with D tentatively TRBD1 or TRBD2 (6 bases each). The CDR3 is 19 residues long. Germline V CDR1 and CDR2: DFQATT, SNEGSKA (reference sequence). V lost 1 base, J lost 0 bases, and 23 bases lay in between. The CDR3 region is CSARGWVVGTGGSTDTQYF. In nucleotides, the CDR3 is TGCAGTGCTAGAGGATGGGTGGTAGGGACCGGGGGCAGCACAGATACGCAGTATTTT.

The table lists this clonotype with a few counts. The V gene is TRBV21-1, the J gene TRBJ2-3; the listed D gene, TRBD1, was not tested against the DNA. TRBV21-1 is an annotated pseudogene. The CDR3 has 13 residues. The CDR3 bases are TGTGCCAGCAGCAGGGCGAACACAGATACGCAGTATTTT. Translating it yields CASSRANTDTQYF.

The chain employs TRBV6-5 and TRBJ1-1; tentatively, D is TRBD1 (5 bases). V gave up 5 bases and J gave up 3 bases, with 16 bases separating them. The CDR3 runs to 15 residues. Germline lookup yields CDR1 MNHEY and CDR2 SVGAGI. CDR3: CASSPNPEGYTEAFF. The CDR3 DNA is TGTGCCAGCAGTCCCAATCCCGAGGGGTACACTGAAGCTTTCTTT.

V usage is TRBV6-2 or TRBV6-3 and J usage is TRBJ1-5; TRBD1 agrees at 10 bases. Germline trimming cut 3 bases from V and 6 bases from J; bases unmatched to any gene: 2. Germline CDR1 and CDR2: MNHEY and SVGEGT. CDR3 size: 14 residues. CDR3 region: CASSYRTGGQPQHF. The CDR3 bases are TGTGCCAGCAGTTATCGGACAGGGGGTCAGCCCCAGCATTTT.